The 14 T cell receptor beta chains in this list originate from one sample, sequenced in a study of OX40 agonist ivuxolimab in advanced cancers. Some clones are missing from TCRdb's copy, which holds only in-frame ones; the method was immunoSEQ multiplex PCR. The sample lists around 50,000 clones; more than 80% were seen once. This specimen consisted of CD4+ or CD8+ T cells sorted from blood, obtained in a trial of the OX40 agonist ivuxolimab. The receptor set was obtained from an adult with an advanced solid tumor such as melanoma, head and neck, liver or kidney cancer.

The CDR3 coding sequence is TGTGCCAGCAGTTTATCCGGGACGGGACCCTACAATGAGCAGTTCTTC. Translating gives CASSLSGTGPYNEQFF. This chain connects TRBV28 to TRBJ2-1; D may match TRBD1 or TRBD2 (5 bases each). Trimming removed 1 base from V and 2 bases from J, with 12 bases in between. CDR3 length equals 16 residues. CDR1 is MDHEN and CDR2 is SYDVKM in the germline V gene.

The chain combines TRBV7-2 with TRBJ1-1; D is ambiguous. CDR3 length: 13 amino acids. Germline V gives CDR1 SGHTA, CDR2 FQGNSA. The ends were cut back, 3 bases at V and 7 bases at J, with 12 bases in the middle. The CDR3 DNA sequence: TGTGCCAGCAGCTTCTGGGTCCGGAGTGAAGCTTTCTTT. Translated: CASSFWVRSEAFF.

The chain carries TRBV5-1 and TRBJ1-5; D unclear. The V end lost 0 bases, the J end lost 5 bases, and 12 bases lay between the germline ends. This CDR3 comprises 15 residues. Germline lookup yields CDR1 SGHRS and CDR2 YFSETQ. The CDR3 spells CASSLEGRWHQPQHF. In DNA form, the CDR3 reads TGCGCCAGCAGCTTGGAGGGCAGGTGGCATCAGCCCCAGCATTTT.

This clone was observed once. The chain couples TRBV28 to TRBJ2-1; possibly TRBD1 for D (5 bases). This CDR3 region has 13 residues. V was trimmed by 7 bases and J by 9 bases, leaving 16 bases between them. Germline V lookup: CDR1 MDHEN, CDR2 SYDVKM. The CDR3 spells CASNRNRGTEQFF. In nucleotides, the CDR3 is TGTGCCAGCAATCGAAATAGGGGTACTGAGCAGTTCTTC.

The rearrangement joins TRBV5-4 to TRBJ1-1, with D perhaps TRBD1 (5 bases). The V end lost 0 bases, the J end lost 8 bases, and 11 bases lay between the germline ends. Germline assignment: CDR1 SGHNT and CDR2 YYREEE (reference sequence). The CDR3 covers 13 residues. CDR3 DNA: TGTGCCAGCAGCTTGGGGCGGGACTTAGAAGCTTTCTTT. As protein: CASSLGRDLEAFF.

The V call is TRBV19, the J call TRBJ1-5; tentative D call: TRBD1 (5 bases). This CDR3 is built from 15 residues. Trimming pared 6 bases from V and 1 base from J, leaving 13 bases between. Germline lookup yields CDR1 LNHDA and CDR2 SQIVND (reference sequence). The CDR3 reads CASRPRGPSNQPQHF. The CDR3 DNA follows: TGTGCCAGTAGGCCTAGGGGTCCGAGCAATCAGCCCCAGCATTTT.

The chain couples TRBV5-1 to TRBJ2-3, with a tentative D call TRBD2 (6 bases). The V and J ends lost 2 bases and 2 bases respectively, with 9 bases between them. The CDR3 is 14 residues long. Germline V lookup: CDR1 SGHRS, CDR2 YFSETQ. In nucleotides, the CDR3 is TGCGCCAGCAGCTTTGGGGACTTCACAGATACGCAGTATTTT. Its protein is CASSFGDFTDTQYF.

The V and J genes are TRBV30 and TRBJ2-5, with D perhaps matching TRBD2 (7 bases). V was pared by 0 bases and J by 0 bases, with 14 bases between. Germline assignment: CDR1 GTSNPN and CDR2 SVGIG (reference sequence). CDR3 size: 16 residues. The CDR3 loop reads CAWSVKGGGDQETQYF. The CDR3 bases are TGTGCCTGGAGTGTAAAGGGCGGGGGCGACCAAGAGACCCAGTACTTC.

This chain uses TRBV7-2 with TRBJ1-1; D is uncertain. The CDR3 sequence is 14 residues long. From germline, CDR1 is SGHTA and CDR2 FQGNSA. With 3 bases removed from V and 0 bases from J, the gap between germline ends came to 8 bases. The CDR3 DNA reads TGTGCCAGCAGCTTGGGCAGAATGAACACTGAAGCTTTCTTT. Translating gives CASSLGRMNTEAFF.

The chain recombines TRBV2 with TRBJ2-2; D unresolved. The CDR3 is made up of 13 amino acids. With 7 bases removed from V and 7 bases from J, the gap between germline ends came to 13 bases. Germline lookup yields CDR1 SNHLY and CDR2 FYNNEI. Here the CDR3 reads CASTRMPLGELFF. The CDR3, as DNA: TGTGCCAGCACCAGGATGCCCCTCGGGGAGCTGTTTTTT.

Here the CDR3 DNA reads TGCGCCAGCAGCGCCGGGACTAGCGTCCAAGAGACCCAGTACTTC. Encoded protein: CASSAGTSVQETQYF. The V call is TRBV5-1, the J call TRBJ2-5, with 10 positions matching TRBD2. Germline CDR1 SGHRS, CDR2 YFSETQ. The junction had 4 bases not matched to a gene; V was cut back by 4 bases and J by 1 base. The CDR3 contains 15 residues.

The chain recombines TRBV18 with TRBJ2-7, with 8 bases aligning to TRBD1. CDR1 is KGHSH, CDR2 LQKENI, per germline. The junction had 7 bases not matched to a gene; V was cut back by 3 bases and J by 6 bases. The CDR3 length is 14 residues. CDR3 amino acids: CASSPGQALAEQYF. CDR3 sequence (DNA): TGTGCCAGCTCACCGGGACAGGCCCTCGCCGAGCAGTACTTC.

The rearrangement joins TRBV4-2 to TRBJ2-7; D might be TRBD2 (5 bases). CDR3 length equals 14 residues. The V end lost 1 base, the J end lost 6 bases, and 13 bases lay between the germline ends. Germline V lookup: CDR1 LGHNA, CDR2 YNFKEQ. For the CDR3, the DNA is TGTGCCAGCAGCCAAGTTAGAGTGGACTCCGAGCAGTACTTC. It encodes CASSQVRVDSEQYF.

Comments on this clone: The sample carries other DNA sequences with the same CDR3. The chain has TRBV4-1 and TRBJ1-1, with no clear D. Trimming took 4 bases from V and 4 from J, leaving 13 bases between them. The CDR3 spans 14 residues. Germline CDR1 reads MGHRA; CDR2 reads YSYEKL. This CDR3 is CASSLVMQGTEAFF. Written as DNA, the CDR3 is TGCGCCAGCAGCCTCGTTATGCAAGGCACTGAAGCTTTCTTT.